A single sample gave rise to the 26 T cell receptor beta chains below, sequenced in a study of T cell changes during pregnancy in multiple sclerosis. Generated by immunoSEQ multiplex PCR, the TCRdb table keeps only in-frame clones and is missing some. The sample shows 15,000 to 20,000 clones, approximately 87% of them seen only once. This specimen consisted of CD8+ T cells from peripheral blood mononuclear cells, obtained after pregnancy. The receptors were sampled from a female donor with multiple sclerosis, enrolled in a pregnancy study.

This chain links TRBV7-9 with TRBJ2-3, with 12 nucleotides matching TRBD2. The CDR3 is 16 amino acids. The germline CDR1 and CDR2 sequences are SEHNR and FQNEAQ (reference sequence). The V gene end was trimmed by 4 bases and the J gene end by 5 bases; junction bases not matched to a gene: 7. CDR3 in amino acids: CASSSRTSGNGDTQYF. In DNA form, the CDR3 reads TGTGCCAGCAGCTCCCGGACTAGCGGGAACGGAGATACGCAGTATTTT.

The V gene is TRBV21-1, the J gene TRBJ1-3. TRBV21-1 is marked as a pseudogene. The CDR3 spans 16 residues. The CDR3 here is CASSKRPGRSGNTIYF. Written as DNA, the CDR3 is TGTGCCAGCAGCAAGAGACCCGGGAGGTCTGGAAACACCATATATTTT.

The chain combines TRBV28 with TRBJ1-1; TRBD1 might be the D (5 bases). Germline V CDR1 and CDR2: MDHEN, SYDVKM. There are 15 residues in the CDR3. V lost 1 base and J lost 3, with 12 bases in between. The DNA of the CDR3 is TGTGCCAGCAGTTTATTTAGGGGCTTTGACACTGAAGCTTTCTTT. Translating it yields CASSLFRGFDTEAFF.

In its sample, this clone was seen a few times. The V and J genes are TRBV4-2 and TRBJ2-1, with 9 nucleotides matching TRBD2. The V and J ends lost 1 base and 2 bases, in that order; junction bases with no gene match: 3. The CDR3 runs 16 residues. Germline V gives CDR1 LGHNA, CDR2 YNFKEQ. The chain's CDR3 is CASSQGIAGAYNEQFF. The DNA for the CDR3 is TGTGCCAGCAGCCAAGGTATAGCGGGGGCCTACAATGAGCAGTTCTTC.

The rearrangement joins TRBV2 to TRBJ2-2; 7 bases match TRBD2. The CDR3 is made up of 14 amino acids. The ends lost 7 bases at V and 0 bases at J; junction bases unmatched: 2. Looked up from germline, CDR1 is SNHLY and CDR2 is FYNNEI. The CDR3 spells CASTGTTNTGELFF. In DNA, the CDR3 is TGTGCCAGCACCGGGACTACGAACACCGGGGAGCTGTTTTTT.

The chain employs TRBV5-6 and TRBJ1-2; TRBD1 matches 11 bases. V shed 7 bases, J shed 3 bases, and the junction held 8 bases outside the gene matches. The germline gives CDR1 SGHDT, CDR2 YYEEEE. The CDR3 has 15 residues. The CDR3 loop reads CASEEGQGAYYGYTF. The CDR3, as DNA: TGTGCCAGCGAGGAAGGACAGGGGGCGTACTATGGCTACACCTTC.

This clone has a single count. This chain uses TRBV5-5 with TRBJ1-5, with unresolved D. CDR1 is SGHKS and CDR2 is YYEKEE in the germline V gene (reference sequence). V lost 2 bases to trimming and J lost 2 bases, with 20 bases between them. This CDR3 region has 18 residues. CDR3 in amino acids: CASSFDLPGEPGNQPQHF. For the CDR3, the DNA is TGTGCCAGCAGCTTCGACCTGCCCGGGGAGCCGGGCAATCAGCCCCAGCATTTT.

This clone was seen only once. The CDR3 protein is CASSFTGTMDEQYF. The CDR3, as DNA: TGTGCCAGCAGTTTTACCGGGACTATGGACGAGCAGTACTTC. V and J are TRBV6-6 and TRBJ2-7; TRBD2 matches at 7 bases. The CDR3 runs to 14 residues. Trimming at V came to 4 bases and at J to 5 bases, leaving 8 bases not matched to a gene. The V gene's germline CDR1 is MNHNY and CDR2 SVGAGI (reference sequence).

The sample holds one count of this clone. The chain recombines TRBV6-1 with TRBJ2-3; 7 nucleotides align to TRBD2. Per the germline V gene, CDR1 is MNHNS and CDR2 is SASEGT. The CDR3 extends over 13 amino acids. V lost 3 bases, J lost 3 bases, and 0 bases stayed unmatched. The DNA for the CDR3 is TGTGCCAGCAGTGAGCGGGAGACAGATACGCAGTATTTT. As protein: CASSERETDTQYF.

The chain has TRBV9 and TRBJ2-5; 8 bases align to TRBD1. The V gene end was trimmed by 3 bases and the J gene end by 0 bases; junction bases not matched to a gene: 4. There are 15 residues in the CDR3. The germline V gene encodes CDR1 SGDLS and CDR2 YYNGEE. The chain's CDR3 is CASSAAGQDQETQYF. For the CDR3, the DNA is TGTGCCAGCAGCGCCGCGGGACAGGACCAAGAGACCCAGTACTTC. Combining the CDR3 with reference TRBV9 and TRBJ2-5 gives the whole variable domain DSGVTQTPKHLITATGQRVTLRCSPRSGDLSVYWYQQSLDQGLQFLIQYYNGEERAKGNILERFSAQQFPDLHSELNLSSLELGDSALYFCASSAAGQDQETQYFGPGTRLLVL.

The CDR3 reads CASSPIHGGAYNEQFF. The CDR3 coding sequence is TGTGCCAGCAGCCCTATCCACGGGGGGGCCTACAATGAGCAGTTCTTC. The chain recombines TRBV14 with TRBJ2-1; 8 bases map to TRBD2. The CDR3 loop spans 16 amino acids. Germline V gives CDR1 SGHDN, CDR2 FVKESK. Trimming cost V 4 bases and J 2 bases; bases outside gene matches: 7.

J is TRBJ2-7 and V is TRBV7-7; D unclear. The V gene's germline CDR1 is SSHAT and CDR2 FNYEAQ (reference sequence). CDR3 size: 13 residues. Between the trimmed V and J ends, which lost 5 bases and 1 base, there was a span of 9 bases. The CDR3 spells CASSPAESYEQYF. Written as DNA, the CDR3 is TGTGCCAGCAGCCCTGCAGAATCCTACGAGCAGTACTTC.

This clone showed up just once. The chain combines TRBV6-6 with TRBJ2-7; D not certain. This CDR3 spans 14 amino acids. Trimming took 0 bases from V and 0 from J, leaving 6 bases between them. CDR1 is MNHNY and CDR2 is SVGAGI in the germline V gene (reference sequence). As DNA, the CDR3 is TGTGCCAGCAGTTACTCGACTGACTCCTACGAGCAGTACTTC. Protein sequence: CASSYSTDSYEQYF.

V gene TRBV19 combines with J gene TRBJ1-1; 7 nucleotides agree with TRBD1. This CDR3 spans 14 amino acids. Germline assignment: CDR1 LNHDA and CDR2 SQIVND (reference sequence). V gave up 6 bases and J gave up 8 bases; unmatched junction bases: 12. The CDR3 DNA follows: TGTGCCAGTAGACAGGGGCCCGATCGCTTGGAAGCTTTCTTT. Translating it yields CASRQGPDRLEAFF.

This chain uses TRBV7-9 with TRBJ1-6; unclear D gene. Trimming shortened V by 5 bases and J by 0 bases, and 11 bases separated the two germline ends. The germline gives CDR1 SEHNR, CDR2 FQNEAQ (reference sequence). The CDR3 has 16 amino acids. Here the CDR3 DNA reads TGTGCCAGCAGCCGTCAGTCTAGCTCCTATAATTCACCCCTCCACTTT. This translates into CASSRQSSSYNSPLHF.

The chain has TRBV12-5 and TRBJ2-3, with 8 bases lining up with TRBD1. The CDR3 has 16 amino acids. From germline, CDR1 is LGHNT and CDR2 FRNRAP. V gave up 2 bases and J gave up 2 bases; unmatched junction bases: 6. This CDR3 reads CASGLRRQGITDTQYF. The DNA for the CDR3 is TGTGCTAGTGGTTTGAGAAGACAGGGGATCACAGATACGCAGTATTTT.

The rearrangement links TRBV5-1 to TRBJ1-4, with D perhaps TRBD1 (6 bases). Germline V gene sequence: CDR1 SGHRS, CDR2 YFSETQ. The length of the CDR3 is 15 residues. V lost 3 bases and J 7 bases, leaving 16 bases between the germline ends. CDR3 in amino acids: CASSWGAAGVEKLFF. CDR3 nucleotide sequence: TGCGCCAGCAGCTGGGGGGCCGCGGGGGTTGAAAAACTGTTTTTT.

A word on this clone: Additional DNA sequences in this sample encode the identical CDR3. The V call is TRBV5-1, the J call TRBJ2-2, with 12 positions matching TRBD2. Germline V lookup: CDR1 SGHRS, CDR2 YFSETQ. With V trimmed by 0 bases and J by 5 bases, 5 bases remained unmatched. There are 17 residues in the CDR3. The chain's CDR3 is CASSLGLAGGPTGELFF. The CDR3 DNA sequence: TGCGCCAGCAGCTTGGGCCTAGCGGGAGGGCCAACCGGGGAGCTGTTTTTT.

The CDR3 reads CASSLRGTGDTEAFF. CDR3 in DNA: TGTGCCAGCAGTTTACGGGGGACAGGGGACACTGAAGCTTTCTTT. J is TRBJ1-1 and V is TRBV28, with 10 bases identical to TRBD1. Germline CDR1 and CDR2: MDHEN and SYDVKM. The trim removed 2 bases at V and 3 bases at J, leaving 3 bases unmatched. CDR3 length equals 15 residues.

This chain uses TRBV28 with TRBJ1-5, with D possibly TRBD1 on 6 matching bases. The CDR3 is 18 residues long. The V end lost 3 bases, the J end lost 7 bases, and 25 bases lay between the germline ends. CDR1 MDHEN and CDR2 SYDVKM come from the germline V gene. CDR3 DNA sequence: TGTGCCAGCAGTTTCTCTGGACAGAGGGTTAGATGGGCCCAGCCCCAGCATTTT. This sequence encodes CASSFSGQRVRWAQPQHF.

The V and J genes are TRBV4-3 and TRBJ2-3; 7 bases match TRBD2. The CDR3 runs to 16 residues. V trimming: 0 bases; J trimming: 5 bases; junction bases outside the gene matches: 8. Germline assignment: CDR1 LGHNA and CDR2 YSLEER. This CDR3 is CASSQDSGREGDTQYF. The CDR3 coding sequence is TGCGCCAGCAGCCAAGATAGCGGGCGCGAAGGAGATACGCAGTATTTT.

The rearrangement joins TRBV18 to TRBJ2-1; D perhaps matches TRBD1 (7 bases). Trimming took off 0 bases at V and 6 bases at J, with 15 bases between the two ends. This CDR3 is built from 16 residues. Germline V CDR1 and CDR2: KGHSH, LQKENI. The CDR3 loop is CASSPPGGQSINEQFF. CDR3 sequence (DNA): TGTGCCAGCTCACCACCGGGGGGACAGAGTATCAATGAGCAGTTCTTC.

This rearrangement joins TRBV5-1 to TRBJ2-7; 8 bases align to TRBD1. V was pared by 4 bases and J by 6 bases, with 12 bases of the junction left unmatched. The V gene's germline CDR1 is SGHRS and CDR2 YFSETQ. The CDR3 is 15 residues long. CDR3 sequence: CASSPLQGAPGEQYF. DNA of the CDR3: TGCGCCAGCAGCCCCCTCCAGGGGGCGCCGGGCGAGCAGTACTTC.

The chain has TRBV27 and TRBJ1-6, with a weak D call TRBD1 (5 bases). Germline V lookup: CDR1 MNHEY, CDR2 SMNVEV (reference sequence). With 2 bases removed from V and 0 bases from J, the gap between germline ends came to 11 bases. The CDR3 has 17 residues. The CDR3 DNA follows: TGTGCCAGCAGTTTAGAGACAGCAAGCTCCTATAATTCACCCCTCCACTTT. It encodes CASSLETASSYNSPLHF.

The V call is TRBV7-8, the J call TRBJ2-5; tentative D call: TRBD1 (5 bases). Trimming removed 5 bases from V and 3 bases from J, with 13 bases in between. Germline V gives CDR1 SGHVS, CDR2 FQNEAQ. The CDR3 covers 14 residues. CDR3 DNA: TGTGCCAGCAGCCCTCGCGCAGGGAAAGAGACCCAGTACTTC. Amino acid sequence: CASSPRAGKETQYF.

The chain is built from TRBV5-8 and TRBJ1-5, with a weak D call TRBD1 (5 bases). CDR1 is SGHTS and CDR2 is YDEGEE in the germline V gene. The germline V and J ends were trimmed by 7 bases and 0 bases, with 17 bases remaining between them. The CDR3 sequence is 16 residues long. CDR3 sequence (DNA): TGTGCCAGCCTGGACACCGGAGCGTATAGCAATCAGCCCCAGCATTTT. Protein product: CASLDTGAYSNQPQHF.